The subject of this entry is one TCR beta chain. The antigen remains undetermined. The germline V gene encodes CDR1 SGHTA and CDR2 FQGNSA. CDR3 size: 15 residues. Trimming pared 6 bases from V and 5 bases from J, leaving 19 bases between. These data belong to a study of OX40 agonist ivuxolimab in advanced cancers. Looking at the study overall: Patients got intravenous ivuxolimab at 0.01 to 10 mg/kg every 2 weeks. Study observations and caveats: The study found among the lowest clonal expansion in partial responders at 0.1-3.0 mg/kg.

Repertoires were generated with immunoSEQ multiplex PCR, while TCRdb's copy carries only in-frame clones and drops some. The repertoire holds 70,000 to 90,000 clones, roughly 83% seen once, with under 8% in the top ten. The chain links TRBV7-2 to TRBJ2-5; D is ambiguous. This receptor was identified in an adult with an advanced solid tumor such as melanoma, head and neck, liver or kidney cancer. The sequenced sample was CD4+ or CD8+ T cells sorted from blood, obtained in a trial of the OX40 agonist ivuxolimab. This CDR3 reads CASRLGRTPSETQYF. In DNA form, the CDR3 reads TGTGCCAGCAGACTCGGACGTACGCCATCGGAGACCCAGTACTTC.